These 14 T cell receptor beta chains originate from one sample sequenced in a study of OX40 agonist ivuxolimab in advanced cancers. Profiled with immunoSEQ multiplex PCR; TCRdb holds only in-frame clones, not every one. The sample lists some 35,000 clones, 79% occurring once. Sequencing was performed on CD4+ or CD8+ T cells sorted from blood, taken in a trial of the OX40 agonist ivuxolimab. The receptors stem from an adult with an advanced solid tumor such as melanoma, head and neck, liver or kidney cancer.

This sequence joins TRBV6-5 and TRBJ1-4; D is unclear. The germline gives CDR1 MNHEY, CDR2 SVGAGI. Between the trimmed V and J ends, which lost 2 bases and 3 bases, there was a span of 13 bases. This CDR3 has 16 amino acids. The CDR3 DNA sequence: TGTGCCAGCAGTTACGGCAGCCTGCTAGCTAATGAAAAACTGTTTTTT. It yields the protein CASSYGSLLANEKLFF.

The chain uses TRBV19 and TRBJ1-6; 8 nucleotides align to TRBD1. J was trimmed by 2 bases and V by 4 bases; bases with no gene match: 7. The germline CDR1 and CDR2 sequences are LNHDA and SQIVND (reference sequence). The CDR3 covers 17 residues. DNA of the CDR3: TGTGCCAGTAGTACCGGGACAGGTCAACCCTATAATTCACCCCTCCACTTT. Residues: CASSTGTGQPYNSPLHF.

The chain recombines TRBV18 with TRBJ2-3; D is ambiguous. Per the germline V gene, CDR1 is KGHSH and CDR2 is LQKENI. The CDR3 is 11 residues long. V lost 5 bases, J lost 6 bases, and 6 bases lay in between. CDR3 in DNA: TGTGCCAGCTCAACGGTGGATACGCAGTATTTT. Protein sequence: CASSTVDTQYF.

CDR3 sequence reads: CASSFGGGTEGYGYTF. For the CDR3, the DNA is TGTGCCAGCAGTTTCGGCGGGGGAACCGAGGGCTATGGCTACACCTTC. The chain recombines TRBV28 with TRBJ1-2; D is possibly TRBD1 (5 bases). The CDR3 runs 16 residues. Deletions cut 3 bases from V and 4 bases from J, with 18 bases between. The germline V gene encodes CDR1 MDHEN and CDR2 SYDVKM.

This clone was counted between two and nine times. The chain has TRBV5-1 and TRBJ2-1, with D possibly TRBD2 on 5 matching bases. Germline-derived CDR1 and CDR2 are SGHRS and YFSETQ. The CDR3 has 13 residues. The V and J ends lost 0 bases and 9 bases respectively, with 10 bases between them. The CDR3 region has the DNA TGCGCCAGCAGCTTGGTTGGGAGTGGTGAGCAGTTCTTC. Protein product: CASSLVGSGEQFF.

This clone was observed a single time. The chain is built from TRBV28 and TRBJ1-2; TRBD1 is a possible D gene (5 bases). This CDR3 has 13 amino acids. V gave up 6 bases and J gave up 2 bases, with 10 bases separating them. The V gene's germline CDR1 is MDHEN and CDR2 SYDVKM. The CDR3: CASRSWGNYGYTF. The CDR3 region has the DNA TGTGCCAGCAGGAGCTGGGGGAACTATGGCTACACCTTC.

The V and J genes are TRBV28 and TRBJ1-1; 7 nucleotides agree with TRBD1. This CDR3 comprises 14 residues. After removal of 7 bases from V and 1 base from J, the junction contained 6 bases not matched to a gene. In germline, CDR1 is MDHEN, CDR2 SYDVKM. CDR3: CASIWGQTNTEAFF. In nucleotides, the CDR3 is TGTGCCAGCATTTGGGGACAGACGAACACTGAAGCTTTCTTT.

The CDR3 sequence is CSVEDKTSGETQYF. In nucleotides, the CDR3 is TGCAGCGTTGAAGACAAAACTTCGGGGGAGACCCAGTACTTC. V and J are TRBV29-1 and TRBJ2-5, with D possibly being TRBD2 (5 bases). Trimming took off 0 bases at V and 5 bases at J, with 13 bases between the two ends. Germline CDR1 is SQVTM and CDR2 is ANQGSEA. This CDR3 has 14 amino acids. The full variable domain, in which reference TRBV29-1 and TRBJ2-5 provide the parts outside the CDR3, is SAVISQKPSRDICQRGTSLTIQCQVDSQVTMMFWYRQQPGQSLTLIATANQGSEATYESGFVIDKFPISRPNLTFSTLTVSNMSPEDSSIYLCSVEDKTSGETQYFGPGTRLLVL.

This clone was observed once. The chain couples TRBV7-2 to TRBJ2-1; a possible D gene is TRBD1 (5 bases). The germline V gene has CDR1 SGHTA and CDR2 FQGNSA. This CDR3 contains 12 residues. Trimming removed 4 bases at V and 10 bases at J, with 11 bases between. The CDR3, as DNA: TGTGCCAGCAGCTACCAGGGTAGCGAGCAGTTCTTC. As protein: CASSYQGSEQFF.

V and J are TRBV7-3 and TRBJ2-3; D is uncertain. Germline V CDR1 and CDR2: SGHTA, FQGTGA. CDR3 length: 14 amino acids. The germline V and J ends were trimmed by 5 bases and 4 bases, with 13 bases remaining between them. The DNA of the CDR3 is TGTGCCAGCAGCGACCGTGGCGCGGCAGATACGCAGTATTTT. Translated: CASSDRGAADTQYF.

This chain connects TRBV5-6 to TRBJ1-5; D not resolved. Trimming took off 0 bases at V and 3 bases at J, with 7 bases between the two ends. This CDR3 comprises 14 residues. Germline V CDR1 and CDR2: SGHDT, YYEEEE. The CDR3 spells CASSLGQFNQPQHF. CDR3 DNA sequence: TGTGCCAGCAGCTTGGGCCAGTTCAATCAGCCCCAGCATTTT.

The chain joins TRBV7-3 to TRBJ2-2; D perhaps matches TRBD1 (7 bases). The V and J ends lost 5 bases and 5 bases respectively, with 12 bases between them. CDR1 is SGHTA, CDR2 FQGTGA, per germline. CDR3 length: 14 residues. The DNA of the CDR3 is TGTGCCAGCAGCCAGACAGGGAGGACCGGGGAGCTGTTTTTT. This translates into CASSQTGRTGELFF.

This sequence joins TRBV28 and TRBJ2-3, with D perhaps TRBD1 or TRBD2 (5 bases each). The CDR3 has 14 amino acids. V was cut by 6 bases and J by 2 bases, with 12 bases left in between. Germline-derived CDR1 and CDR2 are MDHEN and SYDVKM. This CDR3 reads CASRSEGFTDTQYF. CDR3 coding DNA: TGTGCCAGCAGGTCCGAGGGGTTCACAGATACGCAGTATTTT.

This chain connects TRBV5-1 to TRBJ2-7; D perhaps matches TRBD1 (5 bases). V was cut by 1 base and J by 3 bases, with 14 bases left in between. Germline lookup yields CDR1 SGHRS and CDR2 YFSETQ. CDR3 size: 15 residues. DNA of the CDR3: TGCGCCAGCAGCTTGACCACAGGTCCCTACTACGAGCAGTACTTC. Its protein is CASSLTTGPYYEQYF.